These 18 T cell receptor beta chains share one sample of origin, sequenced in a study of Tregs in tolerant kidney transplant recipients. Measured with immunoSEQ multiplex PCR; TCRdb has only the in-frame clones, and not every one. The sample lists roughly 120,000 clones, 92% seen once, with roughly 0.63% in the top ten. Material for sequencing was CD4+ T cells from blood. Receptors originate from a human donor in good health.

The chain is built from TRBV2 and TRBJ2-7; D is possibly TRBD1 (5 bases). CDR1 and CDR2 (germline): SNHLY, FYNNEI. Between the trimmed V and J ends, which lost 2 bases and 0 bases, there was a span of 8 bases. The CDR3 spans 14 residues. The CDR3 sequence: CASSERGSSYEQYF. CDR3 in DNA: TGTGCCAGCAGTGAAAGGGGTAGCTCCTACGAGCAGTACTTC.

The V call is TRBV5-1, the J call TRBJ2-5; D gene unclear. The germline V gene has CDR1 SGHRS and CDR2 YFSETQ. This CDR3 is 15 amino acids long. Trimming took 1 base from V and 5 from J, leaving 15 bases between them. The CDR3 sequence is CASSLNSGVAETQYF. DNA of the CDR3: TGCGCCAGCAGCTTGAATTCAGGAGTGGCGGAGACCCAGTACTTC.

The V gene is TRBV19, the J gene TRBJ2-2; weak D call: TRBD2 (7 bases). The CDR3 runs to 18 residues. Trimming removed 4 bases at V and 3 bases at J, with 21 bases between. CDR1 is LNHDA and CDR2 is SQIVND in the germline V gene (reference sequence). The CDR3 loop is CASSTQGRGNWDTGELFF. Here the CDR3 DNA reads TGTGCCAGTAGTACCCAGGGGAGGGGAAACTGGGACACCGGGGAGCTGTTTTTT.

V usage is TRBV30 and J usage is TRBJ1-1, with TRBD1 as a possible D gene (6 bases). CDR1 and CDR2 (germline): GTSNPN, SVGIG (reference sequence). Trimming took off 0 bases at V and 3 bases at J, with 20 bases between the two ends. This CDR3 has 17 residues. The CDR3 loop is CAWSVHFLEGGDTEAFF. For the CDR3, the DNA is TGTGCCTGGAGTGTACATTTTTTGGAGGGGGGGGACACTGAAGCTTTCTTT.

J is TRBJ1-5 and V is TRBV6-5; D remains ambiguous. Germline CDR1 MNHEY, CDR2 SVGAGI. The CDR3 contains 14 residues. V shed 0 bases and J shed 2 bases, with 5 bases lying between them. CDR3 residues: CASSYSGGNQPQHF. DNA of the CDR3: TGTGCCAGCAGTTACTCAGGAGGCAATCAGCCCCAGCATTTT.

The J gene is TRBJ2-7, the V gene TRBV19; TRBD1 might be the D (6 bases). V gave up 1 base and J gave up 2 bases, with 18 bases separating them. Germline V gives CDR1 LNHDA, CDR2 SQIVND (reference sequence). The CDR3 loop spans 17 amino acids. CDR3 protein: CASSIGLTGQPTYEQYF. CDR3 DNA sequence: TGTGCCAGTAGTATAGGCCTGACAGGTCAACCAACCTACGAGCAGTACTTC.

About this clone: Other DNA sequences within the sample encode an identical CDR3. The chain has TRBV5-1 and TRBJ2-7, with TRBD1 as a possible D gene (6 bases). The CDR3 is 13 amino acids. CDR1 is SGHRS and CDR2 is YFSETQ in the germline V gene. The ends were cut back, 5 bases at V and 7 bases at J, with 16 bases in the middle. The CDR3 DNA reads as TGCGCCAGCAGTAAGACAGGTTTCGGGGAGCAGTACTTC. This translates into CASSKTGFGEQYF.

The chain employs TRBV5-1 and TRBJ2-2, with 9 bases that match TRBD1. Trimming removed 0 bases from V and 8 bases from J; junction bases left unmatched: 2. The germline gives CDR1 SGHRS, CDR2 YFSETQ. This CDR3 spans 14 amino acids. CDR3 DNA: TGCGCCAGCAGCTTGGACAGGGGGCCGGGGGAGCTGTTTTTT. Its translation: CASSLDRGPGELFF.

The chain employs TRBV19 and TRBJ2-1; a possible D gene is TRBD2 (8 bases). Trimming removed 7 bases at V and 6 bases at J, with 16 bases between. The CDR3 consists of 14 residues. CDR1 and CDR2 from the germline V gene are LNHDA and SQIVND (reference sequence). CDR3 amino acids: CASNREGAFNEQFF. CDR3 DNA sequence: TGTGCCAGTAACCGGGAGGGGGCCTTCAATGAGCAGTTCTTC.

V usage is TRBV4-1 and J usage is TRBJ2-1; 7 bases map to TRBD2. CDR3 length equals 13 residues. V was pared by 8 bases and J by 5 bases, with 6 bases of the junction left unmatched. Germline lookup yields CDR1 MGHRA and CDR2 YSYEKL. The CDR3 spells CASGRAGDNEQFF. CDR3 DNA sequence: TGCGCCAGCGGGAGGGCCGGTGACAATGAGCAGTTCTTC.

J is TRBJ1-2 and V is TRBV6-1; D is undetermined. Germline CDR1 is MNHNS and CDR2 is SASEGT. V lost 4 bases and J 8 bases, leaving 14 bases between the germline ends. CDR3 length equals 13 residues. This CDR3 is CASSVLLPRGYTF. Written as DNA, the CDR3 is TGTGCCAGCAGTGTGTTACTCCCCAGAGGCTACACCTTC.

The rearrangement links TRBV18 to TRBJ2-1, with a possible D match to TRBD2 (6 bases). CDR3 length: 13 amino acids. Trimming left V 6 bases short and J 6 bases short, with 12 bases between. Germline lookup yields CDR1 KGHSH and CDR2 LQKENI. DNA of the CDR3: TGTGCCAGCTCGGGGACCGGGGGCAATGAGCAGTTCTTC. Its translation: CASSGTGGNEQFF. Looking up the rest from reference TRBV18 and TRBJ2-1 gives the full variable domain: NAGVMQNPRHLVRRRGQEARLRCSPMKGHSHVYWYRQLPEEGLKFMVYLQKENIIDESGMPKERFSAEFPKEGPSILRIQQVVRGDSAAYFCASSGTGGNEQFFGPGTRLTVL.

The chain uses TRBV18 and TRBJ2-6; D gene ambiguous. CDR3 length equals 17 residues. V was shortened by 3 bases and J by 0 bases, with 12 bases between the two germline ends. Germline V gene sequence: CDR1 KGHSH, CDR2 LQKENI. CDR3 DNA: TGTGCCAGCTCACCGACACAGTTCTTCTCTGGGGCCAACGTCCTGACTTTC. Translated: CASSPTQFFSGANVLTF. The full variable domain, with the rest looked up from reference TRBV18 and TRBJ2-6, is NAGVMQNPRHLVRRRGQEARLRCSPMKGHSHVYWYRQLPEEGLKFMVYLQKENIIDESGMPKERFSAEFPKEGPSILRIQQVVRGDSAAYFCASSPTQFFSGANVLTFGAGSRLTVL.

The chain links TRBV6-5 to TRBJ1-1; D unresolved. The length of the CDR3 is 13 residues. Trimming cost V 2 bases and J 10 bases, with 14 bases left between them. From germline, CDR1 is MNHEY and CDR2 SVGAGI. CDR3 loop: CASSYDVREVAFF. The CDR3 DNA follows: TGTGCCAGCAGTTACGACGTGAGGGAGGTAGCTTTCTTT.

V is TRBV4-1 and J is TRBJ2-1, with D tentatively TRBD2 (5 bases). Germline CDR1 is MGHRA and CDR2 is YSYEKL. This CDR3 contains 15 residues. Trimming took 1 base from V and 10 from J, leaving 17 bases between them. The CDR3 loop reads CASSQVRAPREEQFF. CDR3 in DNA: TGCGCCAGCAGCCAAGTCCGGGCCCCCCGGGAAGAGCAGTTCTTC.

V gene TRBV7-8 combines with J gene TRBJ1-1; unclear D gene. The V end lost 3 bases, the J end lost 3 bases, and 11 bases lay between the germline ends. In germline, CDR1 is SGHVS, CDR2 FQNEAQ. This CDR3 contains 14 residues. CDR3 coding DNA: TGTGCCAGCAGCTTTGGCCGGGGATACACTGAAGCTTTCTTT. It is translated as CASSFGRGYTEAFF.

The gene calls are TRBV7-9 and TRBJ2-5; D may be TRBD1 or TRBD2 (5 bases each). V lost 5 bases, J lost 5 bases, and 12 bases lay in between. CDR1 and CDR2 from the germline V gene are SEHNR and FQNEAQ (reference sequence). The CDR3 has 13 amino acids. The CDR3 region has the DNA TGTGCCAGCAGCCGGGACCGCCAGGAGACCCAGTACTTC. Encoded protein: CASSRDRQETQYF. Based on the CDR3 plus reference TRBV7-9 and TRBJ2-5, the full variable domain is DTGVSQNPRHKITKRGQNVTFRCDPISEHNRLYWYRQTLGQGPEFLTYFQNEAQLEKSRLLSDRFSAERPKGSFSTLEIQRTEQGDSAMYLCASSRDRQETQYFGPGTRLLVL.

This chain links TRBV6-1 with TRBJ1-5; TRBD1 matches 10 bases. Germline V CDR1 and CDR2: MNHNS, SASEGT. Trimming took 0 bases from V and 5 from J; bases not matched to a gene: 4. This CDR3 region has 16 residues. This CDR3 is CASSEAGTGVDQPQHF. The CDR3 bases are TGTGCCAGCAGTGAAGCCGGGACAGGGGTGGATCAGCCCCAGCATTTT.